This T cell receptor (beta chain) stems from a study of OX40 agonist ivuxolimab in advanced cancers. Study-wide background: The treatment was a fully human IgG2 OX40 agonist, ivuxolimab.

Some clones are missing from TCRdb's copy, which holds only in-frame ones; the method was immunoSEQ multiplex PCR. The table shows approximately 67,000 clones, with 85% to 95% occurring only once. The CDR3 sequence is 14 residues long. V trimming: 0 bases; J trimming: 7 bases; junction bases outside the gene matches: 1. Germline assignment: CDR1 LGHNA and CDR2 YNFKEQ. The material was CD4+ or CD8+ T cells sorted from blood, obtained in a trial of the OX40 agonist ivuxolimab. This TCR derives from an adult with an advanced solid tumor such as melanoma, head and neck, liver or kidney cancer. The chain carries TRBV4-2 and TRBJ1-5, with 9 bases matching TRBD1. This CDR3 reads CASSQEDRGQPQHF. The CDR3 coding sequence is TGTGCCAGCAGCCAAGAGGACAGGGGACAGCCCCAGCATTTT.